This TCR beta chain came from a study of regulatory T cells in long-lasting Graves disease. On this clonotype: Its antigen is unidentified. A read error may explain this, as a much larger clone is one base away.

General observations from the study: TCR diversity was lower in persistent Graves' patients than in newly diagnosed ones.

Time point defined: newly diagnosed GD, antithyroid drugs for less than 3 months. PBMC-extracted RNA yielded the TCR library. Xi'an, China, was home to the endocrinology department that provided patients. According to the study, TCR beta libraries were built with iRepertoire HTBI primers and CDR3-region Arm-PCR. TCRdb redid the calling of the multiplex PCR reads with MiXCR, one entry per CDR3 protein. The repertoire holds about 540,000 distinct CDR3 sequences, with about 13% as singletons. The CDR3 consists of 16 residues. The germline V gene has CDR1 LNHDA and CDR2 SQIVND (reference sequence). With 5 bases removed from V and 1 base from J, the gap between germline ends came to 15 bases. These data also featured in a second study, about T cells in Graves' hyperthyroidism and ophthalmopathy. In that study: Stable disease denoted Graves' hyperthyroidism without ophthalmopathy progression within 18 months.

The specimen comprised peripheral blood mononuclear cells (PBMCs), sampled at new diagnosis, from a patient treated with antithyroid drugs. V is TRBV19 and J is TRBJ1-5; unclear D gene. The receptor was isolated from a man under 40 with Graves disease. The CDR3 reads CASSFGSIKSNQPQHF. CDR3 DNA: TGTGCCAGTAGTTTCGGCTCTATAAAAAGCAATCAGCCCCAGCATTTT. Complete variable domain (other parts from reference TRBV19 and TRBJ1-5): DGGITQSPKYLFRKEGQNVTLSCEQNLNHDAMYWYRQDPGQGLRLIYYSQIVNDFQKGDIAEGYSVSREKKESFPLTVTSAQKNPTAFYLCASSFGSIKSNQPQHFGDGTRLSIL.